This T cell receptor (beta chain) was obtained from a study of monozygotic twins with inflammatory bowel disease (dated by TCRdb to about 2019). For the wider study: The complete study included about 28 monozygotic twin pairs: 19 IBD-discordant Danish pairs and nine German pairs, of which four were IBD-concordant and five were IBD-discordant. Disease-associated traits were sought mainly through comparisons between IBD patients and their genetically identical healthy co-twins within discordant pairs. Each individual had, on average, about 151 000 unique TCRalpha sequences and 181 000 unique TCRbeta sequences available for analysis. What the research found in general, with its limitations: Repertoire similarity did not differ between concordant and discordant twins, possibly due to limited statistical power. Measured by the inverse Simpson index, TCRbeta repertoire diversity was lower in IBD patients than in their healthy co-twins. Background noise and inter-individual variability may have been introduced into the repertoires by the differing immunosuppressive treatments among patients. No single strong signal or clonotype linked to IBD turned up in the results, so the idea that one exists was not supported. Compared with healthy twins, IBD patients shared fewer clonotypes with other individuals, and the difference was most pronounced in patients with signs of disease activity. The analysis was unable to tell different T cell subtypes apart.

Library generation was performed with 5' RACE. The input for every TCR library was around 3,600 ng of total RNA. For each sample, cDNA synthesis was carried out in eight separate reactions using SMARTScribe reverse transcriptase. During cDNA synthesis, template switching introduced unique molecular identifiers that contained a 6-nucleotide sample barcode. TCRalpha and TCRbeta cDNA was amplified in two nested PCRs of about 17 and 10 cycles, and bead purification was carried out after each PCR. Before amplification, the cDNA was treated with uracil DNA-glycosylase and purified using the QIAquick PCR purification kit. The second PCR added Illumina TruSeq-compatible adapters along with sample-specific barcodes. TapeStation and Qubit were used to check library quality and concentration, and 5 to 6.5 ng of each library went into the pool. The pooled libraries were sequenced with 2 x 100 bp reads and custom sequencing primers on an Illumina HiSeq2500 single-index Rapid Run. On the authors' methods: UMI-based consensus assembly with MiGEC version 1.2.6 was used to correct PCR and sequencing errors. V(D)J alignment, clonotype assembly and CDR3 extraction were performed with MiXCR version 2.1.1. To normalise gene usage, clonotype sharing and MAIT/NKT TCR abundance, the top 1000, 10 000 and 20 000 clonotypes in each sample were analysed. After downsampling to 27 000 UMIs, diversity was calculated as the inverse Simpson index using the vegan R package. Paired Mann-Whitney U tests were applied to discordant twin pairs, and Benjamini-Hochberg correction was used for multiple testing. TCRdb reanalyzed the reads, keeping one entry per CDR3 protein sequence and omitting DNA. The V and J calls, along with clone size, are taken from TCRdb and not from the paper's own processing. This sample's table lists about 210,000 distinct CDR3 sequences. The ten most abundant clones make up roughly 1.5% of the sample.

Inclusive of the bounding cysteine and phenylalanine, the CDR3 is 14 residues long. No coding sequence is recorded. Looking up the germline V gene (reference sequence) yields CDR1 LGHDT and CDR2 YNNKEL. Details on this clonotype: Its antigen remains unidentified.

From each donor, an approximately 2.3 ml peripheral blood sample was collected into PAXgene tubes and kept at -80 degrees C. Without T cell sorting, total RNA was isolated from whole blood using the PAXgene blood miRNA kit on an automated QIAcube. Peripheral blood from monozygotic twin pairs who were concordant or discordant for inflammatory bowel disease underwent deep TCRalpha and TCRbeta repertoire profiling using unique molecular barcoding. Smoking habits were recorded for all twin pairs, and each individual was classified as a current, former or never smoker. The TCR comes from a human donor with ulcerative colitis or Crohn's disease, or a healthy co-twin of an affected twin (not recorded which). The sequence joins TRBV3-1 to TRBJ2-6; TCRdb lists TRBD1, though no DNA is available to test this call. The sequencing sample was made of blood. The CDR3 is CASSNRDGANVLTF.